The 13 T cell receptor beta chains given below trace back to one sample, sequenced in a study of shared clonotypes between healthy human individuals. The protocol was immunoSEQ multiplex PCR, while the TCRdb copy is restricted to in-frame clones and leaves out a portion. The table records roughly 1.5 million clones, under 99% of them present only once. The specimen was naive CD4+ T cells sorted from blood. Noted subset: CD45RA+ positively selected. All receptors derive from a man under 40 in good health.

J is TRBJ2-5 and V is TRBV9; TRBD2 matches 10 bases. With 1 base clipped from V and 5 bases from J, the junction kept 2 bases outside the gene matches. CDR1 SGDLS and CDR2 YYNGEE come from the germline V gene. There are 14 residues in the CDR3. DNA for the CDR3: TGTGCCAGCAGCGTAACTAGCGGGACGGAGACCCAGTACTTC. Translating gives CASSVTSGTETQYF.

V and J are TRBV18 and TRBJ2-2; tentative D call: TRBD1 (6 bases). CDR3 length equals 17 residues. Germline-derived CDR1 and CDR2 are KGHSH and LQKENI. V lost 1 base and J 4 bases, leaving 16 bases between the germline ends. Here the CDR3 reads CASSPRDTGSGTGELFF. In DNA form, the CDR3 reads TGTGCCAGCTCACCACGGGACACAGGGTCGGGCACCGGGGAGCTGTTTTTT.

This chain links TRBV19 with TRBJ2-1, with TRBD1 as a possible D gene (6 bases). V dropped 2 bases and J dropped 1 base, with 21 bases sitting between them. Germline V gene sequence: CDR1 LNHDA, CDR2 SQIVND (reference sequence). This CDR3 contains 19 residues. The CDR3 loop reads CASSIILSAGTKSYNEQFF. CDR3 sequence (DNA): TGTGCCAGTAGTATAATCCTTAGTGCCGGGACAAAGTCCTACAATGAGCAGTTCTTC.

This rearrangement joins TRBV11-2 to TRBJ2-7, with D tentatively TRBD1 (6 bases). Trimming stripped 5 bases from V and 3 bases from J, with 26 bases between. This CDR3 has 18 residues. Per the germline V gene, CDR1 is SGHAT and CDR2 is FQNNGV. The CDR3 nucleotides read TGTGCCAGCAGCCGACGTGCGGGCGGCAGGGGTTTCGTCTACGAGCAGTACTTC. Translated, it gives CASSRRAGGRGFVYEQYF.

The rearrangement uses TRBV29-1 and TRBJ2-3, with TRBD2 matching over 11 bases. The CDR3 has 14 amino acids. V lost 6 bases to trimming and J lost 6 bases; unmatched junction nucleotides: 8. CDR1 SQVTM and CDR2 ANQGSEA come from the germline V gene. The CDR3 protein is CSVFSGRARDTQYF. The CDR3 DNA follows: TGCAGCGTCTTTAGCGGGAGGGCCCGTGATACGCAGTATTTT.

This clone was seen a single time. The V call is TRBV7-9, the J call TRBJ2-1, with 12 nucleotides matching TRBD2. Germline CDR1 is SEHNR and CDR2 is FQNEAQ (reference sequence). Unmatched junction bases numbered 12, after V lost 5 bases and J lost 4 bases. CDR3 length: 18 amino acids. CDR3 bases: TGTGCCAGCAGCCGAAAACCGGGACTAGCGGGTAATTACAATGAGCAGTTCTTC. It encodes CASSRKPGLAGNYNEQFF.

The CDR3 nucleotides read TGTGCCAGCAGCTTGGTTGGAACCCTACGCACAGATACGCAGTATTTT. Its translation is CASSLVGTLRTDTQYF. The rearrangement uses TRBV5-8 and TRBJ2-3; D uncertain. Trimming left V 0 bases short and J 1 base short, with 12 bases between. The CDR3 is 16 amino acids. Germline lookup yields CDR1 SGHTS and CDR2 YDEGEE.

The chain joins TRBV6-1 to TRBJ1-1; D gene unclear. The V gene lost 0 bases and the J gene lost 6 bases, with 11 bases spanning the gap. There are 14 residues in the CDR3. Per the germline V gene, CDR1 is MNHNS and CDR2 is SASEGT. This CDR3 reads CASSEALGRAEAFF. The CDR3 DNA sequence: TGTGCCAGCAGTGAAGCGCTGGGGAGGGCTGAAGCTTTCTTT.

This chain uses TRBV27 with TRBJ2-1, with D possibly being TRBD1 or TRBD2 (5 bases each). This CDR3 region has 17 residues. Germline values: CDR1 MNHEY, CDR2 SMNVEV (reference sequence). Trimming pared 5 bases from V and 4 bases from J, leaving 21 bases between. CDR3 in amino acids: CASSPSPLRGGYNEQFF. CDR3 nucleotide sequence: TGTGCCAGCAGTCCCTCCCCCTTAAGGGGCGGGTACAATGAGCAGTTCTTC.

The CDR3 region has the DNA TGTGCCAGCAGGGACCTAGGCTATGGCTACACCTTC. It translates to CASRDLGYGYTF. This sequence joins TRBV5-4 and TRBJ1-2; D call uncertain. Deletions cut 5 bases from V and 4 bases from J, with 9 bases between. The length of the CDR3 is 12 residues. Germline assignment: CDR1 SGHNT and CDR2 YYREEE (reference sequence).

The rearrangement uses TRBV2 and TRBJ2-1, with 14 bases matching TRBD2. The CDR3 is 16 residues long. In germline, CDR1 is SNHLY, CDR2 FYNNEI. Germline trimming cut 6 bases from V and 10 bases from J; bases unmatched to any gene: 11. The CDR3: CASSYPGLAGVNEQFF. In DNA, the CDR3 is TGTGCCAGCAGCTACCCGGGACTAGCGGGAGTTAACGAGCAGTTCTTC.

This chain joins TRBV11-2 and TRBJ2-7, with 8 bases identical to TRBD2. CDR1 is SGHAT and CDR2 is FQNNGV in the germline V gene. V trimming: 5 bases; J trimming: 3 bases; junction bases outside the gene matches: 9. The CDR3 runs 15 residues. This CDR3 is CASSRGLAIVYEQYF. The CDR3 nucleotides read TGTGCCAGCAGCAGAGGACTAGCAATTGTCTACGAGCAGTACTTC.

This chain connects TRBV28 to TRBJ2-5, with TRBD1 matching over 7 bases. CDR1 and CDR2 (germline): MDHEN, SYDVKM. The CDR3 loop spans 15 amino acids. V dropped 2 bases and J dropped 5; count of bases not matched to a gene: 8. DNA for the CDR3: TGTGCCAGCAGTTTAGCCCAGGGGGTGGGCGAGACCCAGTACTTC. It specifies CASSLAQGVGETQYF.